The sample holds one count of the clone carrying this T cell receptor (beta chain). Original processing notes: Reference gene primer amplification yielded estimated nucleated cell counts. TCRdb's copy holds only in-frame clones and misses some; the assay was immunoSEQ multiplex PCR. That table is the source of V, J and clone size, and D and trimming were worked out from the DNA. The table lists about 150,000 clones, 80% to 90% of them singletons. The data originate from a study of blood T cell repertoires in COVID-19. The overall study: PBMCs, B-cell-depleted T cells, or T cells were the source of the cDNA or gDNA that made up the material.

This CDR3 has 13 residues. The J segment lost 2 bases and the V segment lost 6 bases, leaving 4 bases of the junction unmatched. CDR1 is SGHTA, CDR2 FQGTGA, per germline. Participants were aged about 18 to 90 years, lived in 24 US areas, and enrolled virtually. The J gene is TRBJ2-7, the V gene TRBV7-3; 7 bases fit TRBD1. This receptor was taken from a woman between 50 and 59 years old who had recovered from COVID-19. What was sequenced was PBMCs or T cells enriched from blood (not recorded which). The CDR3 spells CASSLGQPYEQYF. CDR3 sequence (DNA): TGTGCCAGCAGTTTGGGACAGCCCTACGAGCAGTACTTC.